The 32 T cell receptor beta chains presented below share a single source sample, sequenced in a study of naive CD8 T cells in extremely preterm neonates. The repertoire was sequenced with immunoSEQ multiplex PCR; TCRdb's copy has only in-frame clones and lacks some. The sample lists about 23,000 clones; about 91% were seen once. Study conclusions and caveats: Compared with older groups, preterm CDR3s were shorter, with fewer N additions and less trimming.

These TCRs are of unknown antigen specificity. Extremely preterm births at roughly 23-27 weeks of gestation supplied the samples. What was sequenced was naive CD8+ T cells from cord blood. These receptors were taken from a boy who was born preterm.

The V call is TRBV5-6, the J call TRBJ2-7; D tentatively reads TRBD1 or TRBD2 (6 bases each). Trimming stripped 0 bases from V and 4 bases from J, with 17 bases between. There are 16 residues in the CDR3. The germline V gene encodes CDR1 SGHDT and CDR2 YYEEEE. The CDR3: CASSLAWGAPHYEQYF. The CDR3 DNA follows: TGTGCCAGCAGCTTGGCCTGGGGGGCGCCCCATTACGAGCAGTACTTC.

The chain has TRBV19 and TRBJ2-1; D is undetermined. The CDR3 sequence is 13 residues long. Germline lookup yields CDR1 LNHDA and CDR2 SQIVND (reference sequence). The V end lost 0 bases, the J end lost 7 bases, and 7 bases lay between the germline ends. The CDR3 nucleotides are TGTGCCAGTAGTATAGAGTCGGGTAATGAGCAGTTCTTC. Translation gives CASSIESGNEQFF.

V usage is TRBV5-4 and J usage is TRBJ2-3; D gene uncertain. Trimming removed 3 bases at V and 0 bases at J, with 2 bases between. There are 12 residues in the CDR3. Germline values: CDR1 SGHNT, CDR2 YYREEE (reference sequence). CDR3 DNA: TGTGCCAGCAGCTCTAGCACAGATACGCAGTATTTT. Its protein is CASSSSTDTQYF.

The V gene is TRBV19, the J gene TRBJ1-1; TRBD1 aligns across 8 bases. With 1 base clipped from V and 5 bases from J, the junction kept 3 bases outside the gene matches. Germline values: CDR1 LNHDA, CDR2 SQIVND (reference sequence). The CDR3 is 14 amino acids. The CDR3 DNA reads TGTGCCAGTAGTATAGGACAGGGGTTAACTGAAGCTTTCTTT. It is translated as CASSIGQGLTEAFF.

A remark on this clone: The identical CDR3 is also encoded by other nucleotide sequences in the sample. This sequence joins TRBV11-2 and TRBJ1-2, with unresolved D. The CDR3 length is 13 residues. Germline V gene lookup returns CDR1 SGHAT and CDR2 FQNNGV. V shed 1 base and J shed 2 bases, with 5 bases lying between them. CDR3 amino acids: CASSLGQNYGYTF. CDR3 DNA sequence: TGTGCCAGCAGCTTAGGACAAAACTATGGCTACACCTTC.

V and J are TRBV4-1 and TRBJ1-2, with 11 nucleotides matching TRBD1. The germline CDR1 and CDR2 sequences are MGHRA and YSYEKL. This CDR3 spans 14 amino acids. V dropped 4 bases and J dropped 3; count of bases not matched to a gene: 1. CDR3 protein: CASSRTGGDYGYTF. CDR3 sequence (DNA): TGCGCCAGCAGCCGGACAGGGGGCGACTATGGCTACACCTTC.

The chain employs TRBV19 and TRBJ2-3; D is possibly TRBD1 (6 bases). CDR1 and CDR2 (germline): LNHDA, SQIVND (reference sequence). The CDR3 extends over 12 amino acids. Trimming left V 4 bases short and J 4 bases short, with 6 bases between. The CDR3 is CASSRQADTQYF. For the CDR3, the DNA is TGTGCCAGTAGTAGACAGGCAGATACGCAGTATTTT.

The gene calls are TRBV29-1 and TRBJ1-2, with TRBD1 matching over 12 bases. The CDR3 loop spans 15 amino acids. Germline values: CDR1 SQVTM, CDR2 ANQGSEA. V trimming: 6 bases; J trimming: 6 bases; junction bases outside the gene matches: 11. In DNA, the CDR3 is TGCAGCGTGATACCGGGACAGGGGGCGGCTGATGGCTACACCTTC. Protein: CSVIPGQGAADGYTF.

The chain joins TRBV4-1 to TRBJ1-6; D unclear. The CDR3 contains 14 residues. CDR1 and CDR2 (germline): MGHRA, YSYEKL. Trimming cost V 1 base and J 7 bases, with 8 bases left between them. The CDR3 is CASSQVYQNSPLHF. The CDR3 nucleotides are TGCGCCAGCAGCCAAGTGTATCAGAATTCACCCCTCCACTTT.

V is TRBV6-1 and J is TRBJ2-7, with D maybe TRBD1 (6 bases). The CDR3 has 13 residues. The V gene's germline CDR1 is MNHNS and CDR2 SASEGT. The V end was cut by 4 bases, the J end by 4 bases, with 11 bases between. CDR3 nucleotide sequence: TGTGCCAGCAGTGCAGGGGTTTTTTACGAGCAGTACTTC. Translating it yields CASSAGVFYEQYF.

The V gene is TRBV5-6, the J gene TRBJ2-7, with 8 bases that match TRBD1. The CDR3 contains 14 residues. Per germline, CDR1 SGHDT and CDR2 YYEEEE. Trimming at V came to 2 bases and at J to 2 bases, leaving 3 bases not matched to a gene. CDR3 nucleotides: TGTGCCAGCAGCTTTGGGACAGGACCCTACGAGCAGTACTTC. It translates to CASSFGTGPYEQYF.

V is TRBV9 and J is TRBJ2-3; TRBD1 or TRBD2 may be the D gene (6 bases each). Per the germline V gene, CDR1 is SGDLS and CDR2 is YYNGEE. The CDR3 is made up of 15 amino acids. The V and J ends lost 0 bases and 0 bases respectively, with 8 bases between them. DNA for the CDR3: TGTGCCAGCAGCGTAGGGGGGGCTAGCACAGATACGCAGTATTTT. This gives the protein CASSVGGASTDTQYF.

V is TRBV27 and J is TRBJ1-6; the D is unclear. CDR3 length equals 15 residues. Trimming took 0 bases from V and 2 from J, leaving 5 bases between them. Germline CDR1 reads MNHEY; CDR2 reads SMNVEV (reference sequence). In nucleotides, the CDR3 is TGTGCCAGCAGTTTATCTGGCACCTATAATTCACCCCTCCACTTT. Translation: CASSLSGTYNSPLHF.

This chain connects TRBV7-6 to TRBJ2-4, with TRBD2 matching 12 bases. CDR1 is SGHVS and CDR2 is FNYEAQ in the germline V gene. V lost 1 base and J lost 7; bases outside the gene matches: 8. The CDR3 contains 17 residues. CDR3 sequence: CASSLGPSGGAGNIQYF. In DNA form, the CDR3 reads TGTGCCAGCAGCTTAGGACCTAGCGGGGGGGCCGGGAACATTCAGTACTTC. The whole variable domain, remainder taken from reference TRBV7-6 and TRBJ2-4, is GAGVSQSPRYKVTKRGQDVALRCDPISGHVSLYWYRQALGQGPEFLTYFNYEAQQDKSGLPNDRFSAERPEGSISTLTIQRTEQRDSAMYRCASSLGPSGGAGNIQYFGAGTRLSVL.

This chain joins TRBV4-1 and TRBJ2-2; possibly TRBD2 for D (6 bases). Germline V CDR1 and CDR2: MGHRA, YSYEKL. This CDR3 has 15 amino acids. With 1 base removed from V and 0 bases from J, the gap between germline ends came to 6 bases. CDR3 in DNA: TGCGCCAGCAGCCAAGCGGGGGCGAACACCGGGGAGCTGTTTTTT. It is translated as CASSQAGANTGELFF.

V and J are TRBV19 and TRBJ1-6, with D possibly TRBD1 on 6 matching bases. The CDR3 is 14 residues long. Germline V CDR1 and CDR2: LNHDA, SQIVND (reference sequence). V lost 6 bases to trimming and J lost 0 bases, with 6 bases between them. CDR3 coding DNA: TGTGCCAGTAGGACAGGCTCCTATAATTCACCCCTCCACTTT. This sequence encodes CASRTGSYNSPLHF.

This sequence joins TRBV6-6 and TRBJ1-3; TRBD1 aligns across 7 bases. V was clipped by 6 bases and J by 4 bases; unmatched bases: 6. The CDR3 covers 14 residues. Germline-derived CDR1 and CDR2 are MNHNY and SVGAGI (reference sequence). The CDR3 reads CASRGGTAGNTIYF. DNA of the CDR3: TGTGCCAGCAGGGGTGGGACAGCCGGAAACACCATATATTTT.

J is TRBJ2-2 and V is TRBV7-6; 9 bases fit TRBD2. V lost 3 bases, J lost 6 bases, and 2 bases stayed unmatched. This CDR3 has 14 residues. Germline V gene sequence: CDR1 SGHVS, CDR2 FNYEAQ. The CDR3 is CASSLAGGPGELFF. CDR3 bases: TGTGCCAGCAGCTTGGCGGGGGGGCCCGGGGAGCTGTTTTTT. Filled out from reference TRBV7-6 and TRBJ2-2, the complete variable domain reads GAGVSQSPRYKVTKRGQDVALRCDPISGHVSLYWYRQALGQGPEFLTYFNYEAQQDKSGLPNDRFSAERPEGSISTLTIQRTEQRDSAMYRCASSLAGGPGELFFGEGSRLTVL.

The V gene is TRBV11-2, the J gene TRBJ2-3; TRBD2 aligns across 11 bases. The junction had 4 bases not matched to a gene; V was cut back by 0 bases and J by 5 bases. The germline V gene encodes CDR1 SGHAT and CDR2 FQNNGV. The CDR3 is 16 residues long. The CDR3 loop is CASSLEVAGGLDTQYF. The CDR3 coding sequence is TGTGCCAGCAGCTTAGAAGTAGCGGGGGGGCTAGATACGCAGTATTTT.

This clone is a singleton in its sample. This CDR3 is CASSVNSYEQYF. In DNA, the CDR3 is TGCGCCAGCAGCGTCAACTCCTACGAGCAGTACTTC. V and J are TRBV5-1 and TRBJ2-7; D call uncertain. The CDR3 length is 12 residues. Germline CDR1 is SGHRS and CDR2 is YFSETQ. V was shortened by 4 bases and J by 0 bases, with 5 bases between the two germline ends.

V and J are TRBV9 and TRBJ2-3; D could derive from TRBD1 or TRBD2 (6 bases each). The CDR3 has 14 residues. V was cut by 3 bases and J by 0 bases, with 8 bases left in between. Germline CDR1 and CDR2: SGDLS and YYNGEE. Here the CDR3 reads CASSGGASTDTQYF. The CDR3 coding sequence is TGTGCCAGCAGCGGGGGGGCTAGCACAGATACGCAGTATTTT.

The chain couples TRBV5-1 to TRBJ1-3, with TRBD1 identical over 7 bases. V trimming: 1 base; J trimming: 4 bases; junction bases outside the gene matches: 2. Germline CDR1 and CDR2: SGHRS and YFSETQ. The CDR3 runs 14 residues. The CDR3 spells CASSLTGVGNTIYF. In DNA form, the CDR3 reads TGCGCCAGCAGCTTGACAGGGGTAGGAAACACCATATATTTT.

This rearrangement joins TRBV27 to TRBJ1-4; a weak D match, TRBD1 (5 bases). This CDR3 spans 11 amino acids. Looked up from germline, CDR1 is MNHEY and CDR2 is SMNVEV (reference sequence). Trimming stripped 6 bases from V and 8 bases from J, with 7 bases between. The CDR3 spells CASSPGEKLFF. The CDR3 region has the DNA TGTGCCAGCAGCCCAGGGGAAAAACTGTTTTTT.

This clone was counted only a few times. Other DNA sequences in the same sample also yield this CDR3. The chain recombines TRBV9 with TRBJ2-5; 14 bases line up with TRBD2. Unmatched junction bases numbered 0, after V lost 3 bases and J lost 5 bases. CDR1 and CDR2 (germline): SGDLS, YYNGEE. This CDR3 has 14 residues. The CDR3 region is CASSGTSGGETQYF. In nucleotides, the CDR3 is TGTGCCAGCAGCGGGACTAGCGGGGGGGAGACCCAGTACTTC.

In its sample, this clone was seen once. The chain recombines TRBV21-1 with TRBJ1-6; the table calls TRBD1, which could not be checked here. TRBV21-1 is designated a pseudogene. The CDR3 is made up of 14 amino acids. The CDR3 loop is CASSNSSYNSPLHF. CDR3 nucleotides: TGTGCCAGCAGCAACAGCTCCTATAATTCACCCCTCCACTTT.

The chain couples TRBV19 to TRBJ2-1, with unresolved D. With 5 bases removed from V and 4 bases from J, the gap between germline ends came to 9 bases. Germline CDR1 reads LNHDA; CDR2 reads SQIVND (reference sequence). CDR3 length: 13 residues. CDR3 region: CASSLWSYNEQFF. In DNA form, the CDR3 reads TGTGCCAGTAGTCTGTGGAGTTACAATGAGCAGTTCTTC. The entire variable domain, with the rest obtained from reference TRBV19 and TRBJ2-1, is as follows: DGGITQSPKYLFRKEGQNVTLSCEQNLNHDAMYWYRQDPGQGLRLIYYSQIVNDFQKGDIAEGYSVSREKKESFPLTVTSAQKNPTAFYLCASSLWSYNEQFFGPGTRLTVL.

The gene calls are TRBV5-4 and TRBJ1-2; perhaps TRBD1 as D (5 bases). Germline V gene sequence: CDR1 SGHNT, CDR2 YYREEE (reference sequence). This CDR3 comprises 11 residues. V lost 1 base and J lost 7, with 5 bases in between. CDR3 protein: CASSLTGGYTF. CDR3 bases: TGTGCCAGCAGCTTGACAGGTGGCTACACCTTC.

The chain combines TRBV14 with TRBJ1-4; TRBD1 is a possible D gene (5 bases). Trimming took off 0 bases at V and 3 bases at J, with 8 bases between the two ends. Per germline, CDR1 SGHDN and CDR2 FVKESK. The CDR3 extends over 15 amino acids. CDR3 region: CASSQDRASNEKLFF. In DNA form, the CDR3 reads TGTGCCAGCAGCCAAGACAGGGCCTCTAATGAAAAACTGTTTTTT.

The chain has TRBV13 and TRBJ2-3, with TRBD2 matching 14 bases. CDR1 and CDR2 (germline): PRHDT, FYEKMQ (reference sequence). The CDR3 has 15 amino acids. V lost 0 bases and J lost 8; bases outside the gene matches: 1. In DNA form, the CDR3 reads TGTGCCAGCAGCTTAGGGACTAGCGGGGGGGCTACGCAGTATTTT. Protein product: CASSLGTSGGATQYF.

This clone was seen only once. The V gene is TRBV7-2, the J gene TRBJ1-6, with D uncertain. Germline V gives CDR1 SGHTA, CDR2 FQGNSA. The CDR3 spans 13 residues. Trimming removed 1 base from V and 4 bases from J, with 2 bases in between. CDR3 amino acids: CASSLGYNSPLHF. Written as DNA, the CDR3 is TGTGCCAGCAGCTTAGGGTATAATTCACCCCTCCACTTT. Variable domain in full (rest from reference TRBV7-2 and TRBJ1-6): GAGVSQSPSNKVTEKGKDVELRCDPISGHTALYWYRQSLGQGLEFLIYFQGNSAPDKSGLPSDRFSAERTGGSVSTLTIQRTQQEDSAVYLCASSLGYNSPLHFGNGTRLTVT.

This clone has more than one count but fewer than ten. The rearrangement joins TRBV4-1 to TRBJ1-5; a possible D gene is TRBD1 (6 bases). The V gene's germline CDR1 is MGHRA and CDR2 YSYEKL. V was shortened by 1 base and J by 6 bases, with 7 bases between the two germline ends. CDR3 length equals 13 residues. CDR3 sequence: CASSQGRGQPQHF. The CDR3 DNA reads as TGCGCCAGCAGCCAAGGCAGGGGTCAGCCCCAGCATTTT.

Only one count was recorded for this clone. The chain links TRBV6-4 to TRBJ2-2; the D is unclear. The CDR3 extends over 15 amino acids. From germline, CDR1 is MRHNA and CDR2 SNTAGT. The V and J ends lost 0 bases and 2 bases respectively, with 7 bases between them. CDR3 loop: CASSDSALNTGELFF. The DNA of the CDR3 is TGTGCCAGCAGTGACTCCGCCTTAAACACCGGGGAGCTGTTTTTT.